The present TCR beta chain was sequenced within a study of regulatory T cells in long-lasting Graves disease. Background on the study: The term persistent Graves' disease signified upward of 5 years on antithyroid drugs with positive TSH receptor antibodies.

The germline V gene encodes CDR1 ENHRY and CDR2 SYGVKD. The ends were cut back, 1 base at V and 2 bases at J, with 12 bases in the middle. This CDR3 has 15 residues. Study-level results: Relative to new patients (around 1,000), persistent patients exhibited greater sharing of public clonotypes (about 3,000). Persistent Graves' patients showed less TCR diversity than newly diagnosed ones.

Arm-PCR of CDR3 regions with iRepertoire HTBI primers generated TCR beta libraries. TCRdb redid the calling of the multiplex PCR reads with MiXCR, one entry per CDR3 protein. The sample lists roughly 500,000 distinct CDR3 sequences; around 21% were seen once. As concerns this clonotype: The antigen is undetermined.

The time point: persistent/refractory GD, antithyroid drugs over 5 years with positive TRAb. Making the TCR library involved RNA that had been extracted from PBMCs. This chain uses TRBV10-3 with TRBJ2-7; D gene ambiguous. This TCR derives from a female donor with Graves disease. Material: peripheral blood mononuclear cells (PBMCs), obtained when the disease was refractory, from a patient treated with antithyroid drugs. The DNA of the CDR3 is TGTGCCATCAGTGAGTTGGGTAATAGTCCCTACGAGCAGTACTTC. This translates into CAISELGNSPYEQYF.